This is a list of T cell receptor beta chains from one sample in a study of neurological immune-mediated disorders. TCRdb re-derived calls from the 5' RACE reads in MiXCR, one entry per CDR3 protein. The sample contains roughly 80,000 distinct CDR3 sequences, over 15% of which appear only once. The sample taken for sequencing was PBMCs. The receptor set was obtained from a woman aged 40 to 50 in good health. Each CDR3 is given with its conserved first and last residue. A D gene is named only where the DNA matches it firmly. A row's size may be missing; if present it is once, few, many or a size class.

J,D,size,V,CDR3,DNA
TRBJ1-1,NA,many,TRBV4-1,CASSLARSAGTTEAFF,TGCGCCAGCAGCCTCGCCAGGTCGGCCGGGACCACTGAAGCTTTCTTT
TRBJ2-3,NA,NA,TRBV14,CASSQERGYGTQYF,TGTGCCAGCAGCCAAGAACGGGGTTATGGGACGCAGTATTTT
TRBJ1-1,TRBD1,NA,TRBV7-2,CASSLGTGGVAEAFF,TGTGCCAGCAGCTTAGGGACAGGGGGCGTGGCTGAAGCTTTCTTT
TRBJ1-1,NA,many,TRBV15,CATSRGEVNTEAFF,TGTGCCACCAGCAGAGGGGAAGTGAACACTGAAGCTTTCTTT
TRBJ2-3,TRBD2,many,TRBV20-1,CSAGGGTNTDTQYF,TGCAGTGCTGGGGGGGGGACCAACACAGATACGCAGTATTTT
TRBJ1-1,NA,many,TRBV9,CASSVAHMNTEAFF,TGTGCCAGCAGCGTAGCCCATATGAACACTGAAGCTTTCTTT
TRBJ1-6,NA,once,TRBV12-3/TRBV12-4,CASSSRPVDNSPLHF,TGTGCCAGCAGTTCCCGGCCAGTAGATAATTCACCCCTCCACTTT
TRBJ1-2,TRBD1,NA,TRBV4-1,CASSQGISRQGAGYTF,TGCGCCAGCAGCCAAGGAATAAGTAGGCAGGGGGCCGGCTACACCTTC
TRBJ2-3,TRBD2,many,TRBV20-1,CSARGGTVRSDTQYF,TGCAGTGCTAGGGGAGGGACGGTCCGTTCAGATACGCAGTATTTT
TRBJ1-1,NA,many,TRBV15,CATNTPQGGSTEAFF,TGTGCCACCAATACCCCACAGGGAGGAAGCACTGAAGCTTTCTTT
TRBJ1-2,NA,many,TRBV2,CASKDASYTF,TGTGCCAGCAAGGACGCCTCCTACACCTTC
TRBJ2-5,TRBD1,many,TRBV4-2,CASSPRDRAETQYF,TGTGCCAGCAGCCCTCGGGACAGAGCAGAGACCCAGTACTTC
TRBJ2-7,TRBD2,few,TRBV29-1,CNTWGGSYEQYF,TGCAACACCTGGGGGGGATCCTACGAGCAGTACTTC
TRBJ2-3,TRBD2,many,TRBV20-1,CSARDVSSGGISDTQYF,TGCAGTGCTAGAGATGTTTCTAGCGGGGGGATCTCAGATACGCAGTATTTT
TRBJ1-2,TRBD1,many,TRBV20-1,CSARDSYLSRGYTF,TGCAGTGCGCGGGACAGTTATCTTTCTCGTGGCTACACCTTC
TRBJ1-2,TRBD1,many,TRBV12-3/TRBV12-4,CASSFGRGPRYGYTF,TGTGCCAGCAGTTTCGGCAGGGGGCCTCGGTATGGCTACACCTTC
TRBJ1-1,TRBD1,once,TRBV7-9,CASSLWTGTGNTEAFF,TGTGCCAGCAGCCTCTGGACAGGGACTGGGAACACTGAAGCTTTCTTT
TRBJ2-7,NA,many,TRBV20-1,CSATSPGGTSYEQYF,TGCAGTGCTACAAGCCCCGGGGGCACCTCCTACGAGCAGTACTTC
TRBJ2-5,NA,many,TRBV20-1,CSARVVSGETQYF,TGCAGTGCTAGAGTTGTTAGCGGAGAGACCCAGTACTTC
TRBJ1-4,NA,NA,TRBV3-1,CASSGAYRDGNEKLFF,TGTGCCAGCAGCGGAGCGTACAGGGACGGGAATGAAAAACTGTTTTTT
TRBJ2-3,NA,many,TRBV5-1,CASSLTGQIPDTQYF,TGCGCCAGCAGCCTGACCGGACAAATCCCCGATACGCAGTATTTT
TRBJ1-2,NA,many,TRBV12-3/TRBV12-4,CASSARGSSNYGYTF,TGTGCCAGCAGTGCCCGAGGGTCCAGCAACTATGGCTACACCTTC
TRBJ2-3,TRBD2,many,TRBV7-2,CASSLTSGSTDTQYF,TGTGCCAGCAGCCTGACTAGCGGGAGCACAGATACGCAGTATTTT
TRBJ1-1,NA,many,TRBV6-6,CASGRSSLGRHTEAFF,TGTGCCAGCGGCCGCTCGTCGTTGGGGCGCCACACTGAAGCTTTCTTT
TRBJ2-2,NA,many,TRBV5-1,CASSLRATGTGELFF,TGCGCCAGCAGCTTGAGAGCCACGGGAACCGGGGAGCTGTTTTTT
TRBJ2-5,NA,few,TRBV6-1,CASRRGPVGLQETQYF,TGTGCCAGCAGGAGAGGGCCGGTTGGGCTCCAAGAGACCCAGTACTTC
TRBJ2-2,NA,NA,TRBV9,CVSSRNPGPDTGEPFF,TGTGTCAGCAGTCGTAATCCGGGGCCCGACACCGGGGAGCCGTTTTTT
TRBJ2-5,TRBD2,NA,TRBV20-1,CSARDKLDSGRVETQYF,TGCAGTGCTAGAGATAAGCTGGATAGCGGGAGGGTAGAGACCCAGTACTTC
TRBJ2-3,TRBD1,many,TRBV5-5,CASSSVPGGGTDTQYF,TGTGCCAGCAGCTCGGTACCAGGGGGCGGGACAGATACGCAGTATTTT
TRBJ2-1,NA,few,TRBV6-5,CASSYSIGFGNEQFF,TGTGCCAGCAGTTACTCGATCGGTTTCGGGAATGAGCAGTTCTTC
TRBJ2-2,TRBD1,many,TRBV7-2,CASSFTGRTGSSGELFF,TGTGCCAGCAGCTTCACCGGTCGGACAGGGTCATCCGGGGAGCTGTTTTTT
TRBJ1-5,NA,many,TRBV6-2/TRBV6-3,CASSYVRGDQPQHF,TGTGCCAGCAGTTACGTAAGGGGGGACCAGCCCCAGCATTTT
TRBJ2-3,NA,once,TRBV12-3/TRBV12-4,CASNPLKDPDTQYF,TGTGCCAGCAACCCTCTTAAGGACCCAGATACGCAGTATTTT
TRBJ2-2,NA,many,TRBV6-2/TRBV6-3,CASSYGPGTQNTGELFF,TGTGCCAGCAGTTACGGCCCCGGGACACAGAACACCGGGGAGCTGTTTTTT
TRBJ1-1,NA,many,TRBV10-3,CAISGGNTEAFF,TGTGCCATCAGTGGGGGGAACACTGAAGCTTTCTTT
TRBJ2-7,TRBD1,many,TRBV9,CASSVAPGQGAYF,TGTGCCAGCAGCGTAGCCCCGGGACAGGGTGCGTACTTC
TRBJ2-7,TRBD1,NA,TRBV5-4,CASSSAGTDYEQYF,TGTGCCAGCAGCTCAGCCGGGACAGACTACGAGCAGTACTTC
TRBJ1-5,NA,NA,TRBV7-2,CASSPELRNRPQHF,TGTGCCAGCAGCCCGGAGTTAAGGAATCGGCCCCAACATTTT
TRBJ2-2,TRBD1,few,TRBV29-1,CSVLTGLNTGELFF,TGCAGCGTCTTGACAGGGCTGAACACCGGGGAGCTGTTTTTT
TRBJ2-1,TRBD2,many,TRBV6-5,CASRGGGAVYNEQFF,TGTGCCAGCAGGGGCGGGGGGGCAGTATACAATGAGCAGTTCTTC
TRBJ2-1,TRBD2,many,TRBV9,CASSPYLAGSLYNEQFF,TGTGCCAGCAGCCCCTACTTAGCGGGCAGTCTATACAATGAGCAGTTCTTC
TRBJ1-6,NA,many,TRBV5-5,CASSLEQLQSSYNSPLHF,TGTGCCAGCAGCTTGGAACAATTGCAAAGCTCCTATAATTCACCCCTCCACTTT
TRBJ2-1,NA,few,TRBV11-3,CASSGFYGDNEQFF,TGTGCCAGCAGCGGATTCTATGGGGACAATGAGCAGTTCTTC
TRBJ2-5,NA,few,TRBV5-1,CASSLALEPQETQYF,TGCGCCAGCAGCTTGGCTCTAGAACCCCAAGAGACCCAGTACTTC
TRBJ1-5,NA,NA,TRBV20-1,CSARDPDSNQPQHF,TGCAGTGCTAGAGATCCTGACAGCAATCAGCCCCAGCATTTT
TRBJ2-1,TRBD1,many,TRBV20-1,CSASRDSSVNEQFF,TGCAGTGCTAGTAGGGACAGCTCCGTGAATGAGCAGTTCTTC
TRBJ2-2,TRBD1,many,TRBV6-1,CASSADRGSGELFF,TGTGCCAGCAGCGCAGACAGGGGATCCGGGGAGCTGTTTTTT
TRBJ2-5,NA,many,TRBV7-2,CASSLGIGGETQYF,TGTGCCAGCAGCCTGGGGATCGGAGGAGAGACCCAGTACTTC
TRBJ2-1,NA,many,TRBV5-8,CASSLGRGDEQFF,TGTGCCAGCAGCCTCGGCCGCGGAGATGAGCAGTTCTTC
TRBJ1-4,NA,NA,TRBV19,CASMVNRGEKLFF,TGTGCCAGTATGGTCAACCGAGGGGAAAAACTGTTTTTT
TRBJ1-3,TRBD1,many,TRBV12-3/TRBV12-4,CASRPDRVGGNTIYF,TGTGCCAGCAGACCCGACAGGGTGGGGGGAAACACCATATATTTT
TRBJ1-1,NA,many,TRBV5-1,CASSASGRPENTEAFF,TGCGCCAGCAGCGCCTCCGGCCGGCCGGAGAACACTGAAGCTTTCTTT
TRBJ1-1,NA,many,TRBV4-2,CASSPPRLGGEAFF,TGTGCCAGCAGCCCCCCCAGGCTCGGGGGTGAAGCTTTCTTT